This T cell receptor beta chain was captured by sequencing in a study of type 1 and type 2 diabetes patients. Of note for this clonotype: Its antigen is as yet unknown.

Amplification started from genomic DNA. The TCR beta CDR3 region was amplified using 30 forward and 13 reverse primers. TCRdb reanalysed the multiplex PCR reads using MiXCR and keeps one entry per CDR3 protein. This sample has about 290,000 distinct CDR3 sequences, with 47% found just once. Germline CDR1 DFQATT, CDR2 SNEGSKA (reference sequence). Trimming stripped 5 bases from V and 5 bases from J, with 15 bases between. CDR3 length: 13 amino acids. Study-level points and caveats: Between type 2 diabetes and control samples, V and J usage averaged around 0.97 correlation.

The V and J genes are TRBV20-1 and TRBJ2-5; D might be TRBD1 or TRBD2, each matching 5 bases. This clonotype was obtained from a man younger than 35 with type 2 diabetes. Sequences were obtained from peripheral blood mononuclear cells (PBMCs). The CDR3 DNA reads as TGCAGTGCTTTCCGGGACGCCTCGGAGACCCAGTACTTC. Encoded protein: CSAFRDASETQYF.